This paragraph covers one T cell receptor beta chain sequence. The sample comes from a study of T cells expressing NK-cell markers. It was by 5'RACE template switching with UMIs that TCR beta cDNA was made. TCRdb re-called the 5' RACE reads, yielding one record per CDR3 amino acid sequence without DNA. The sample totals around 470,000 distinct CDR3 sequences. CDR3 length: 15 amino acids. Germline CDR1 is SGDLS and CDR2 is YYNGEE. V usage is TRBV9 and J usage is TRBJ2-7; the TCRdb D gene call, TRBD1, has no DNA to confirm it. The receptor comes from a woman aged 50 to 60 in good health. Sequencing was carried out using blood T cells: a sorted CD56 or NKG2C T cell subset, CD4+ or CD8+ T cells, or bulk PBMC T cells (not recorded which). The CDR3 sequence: CASSPQGQGHYEQYF.